One sample yielded the 22 T cell receptor beta chains listed below, sequenced in a study of blood T cell repertoires in COVID-19. TCRdb keeps only in-frame clones here, not all; method: immunoSEQ multiplex PCR. Of about 250,000 clones in the sample, about 80% are singletons; the top ten hold 2.5% to 4%. Input material: peripheral blood. The receptor source for this set is a woman of 80 years or more with acute or convalescent COVID-19.

The gene calls are TRBV6-5 and TRBJ2-6, with D possibly being TRBD1 (6 bases). This CDR3 region has 15 residues. Looked up from germline, CDR1 is MNHEY and CDR2 is SVGAGI. Trimming pared 4 bases from V and 4 bases from J, leaving 11 bases between. The chain's CDR3 is CASSSQGNGANVLTF. The CDR3 coding sequence is TGTGCCAGCAGTTCTCAGGGGAACGGGGCCAACGTCCTGACTTTC.

The V and J genes are TRBV6-5 and TRBJ1-3; no reliable D call. CDR1 is MNHEY and CDR2 is SVGAGI in the germline V gene. With 0 bases removed from V and 0 bases from J, the gap between germline ends came to 9 bases. CDR3 length: 16 amino acids. CDR3 coding DNA: TGTGCCAGCAGTTACTCGGCGGTCTTCTCTGGAAACACCATATATTTT. This encodes CASSYSAVFSGNTIYF.

This clone came up once. The rearrangement uses TRBV6-5 and TRBJ1-1; D ambiguous. CDR1 and CDR2 from the germline V gene are MNHEY and SVGAGI. Trimming took off 2 bases at V and 1 base at J, with 8 bases between the two ends. The length of the CDR3 is 14 residues. Written as DNA, the CDR3 is TGTGCCAGCAGTTACCGGAGCGGGAACACTGAAGCTTTCTTT. Translating gives CASSYRSGNTEAFF.

The rearrangement joins TRBV12-5 to TRBJ2-1; TRBD2 aligns across 13 bases. Germline V lookup: CDR1 LGHNT, CDR2 FRNRAP. V was pared by 0 bases and J by 5 bases, with 7 bases of the junction left unmatched. The CDR3 is 18 amino acids. The CDR3 loop is CASGLVYPTSGGNNEQFF. The CDR3 coding sequence is TGTGCTAGTGGTTTGGTATATCCGACTAGCGGGGGGAACAATGAGCAGTTCTTC. The full variable domain, its missing parts supplied by reference TRBV12-5 and TRBJ2-1, is DARVTQTPRHKVTEMGQEVTMRCQPILGHNTVFWYRQTMMQGLELLAYFRNRAPLDDSGMPKDRFSAEMPDATLATLKIQPSEPRDSAVYFCASGLVYPTSGGNNEQFFGPGTRLTVL.

Comments on this clone: This clone may be a read error of a much larger clone one base away. This sequence joins TRBV12-3 or TRBV12-4 and TRBJ1-1; D perhaps matches TRBD1 (6 bases). The CDR3 covers 13 residues. Between the trimmed V and J ends, which lost 6 bases and 3 bases, there was a span of 11 bases. The CDR3 loop reads CASSPTGHTEAFF. As DNA, the CDR3 is TGTGCCAGCAGCCCCACAGGGCACACTGAAGCTTTCTTT.

J is TRBJ1-2 and V is TRBV11-3; D may be TRBD1 (5 bases). The V gene's germline CDR1 is SGHNT and CDR2 YENEEA. The CDR3 consists of 13 residues. Trimming shortened V by 3 bases and J by 5 bases, and 10 bases separated the two germline ends. Here the CDR3 DNA reads TGTGCCAGCAGCTTTACAGGTGGATATGGCTACACCTTC. Encoded protein: CASSFTGGYGYTF.

In its sample, this clone was seen a few times. V is TRBV5-1 and J is TRBJ1-1; 9 bases match TRBD1. CDR3 length equals 15 residues. Germline CDR1 and CDR2: SGHRS and YFSETQ. The J segment lost 3 bases and the V segment lost 3 bases, leaving 6 bases of the junction unmatched. The CDR3 coding sequence is TGCGCCAGCAGCTCTTTACAGGGGGCGTACACTGAAGCTTTCTTT. Protein: CASSSLQGAYTEAFF.

This clone was detected a few times. The V call is TRBV30, the J call TRBJ1-3; no reliable D call. Trimming pared 2 bases from V and 3 bases from J, leaving 5 bases between. Germline loops: CDR1 GTSNPN, CDR2 SVGIG (reference sequence). CDR3 length equals 12 residues. In DNA form, the CDR3 reads TGTGCCTGGAGTTCAGGTGGAAACACCATATATTTT. This encodes CAWSSGGNTIYF. The full variable domain, rest sourced from reference TRBV30 and TRBJ1-3, is SQTIHQWPATLVQPVGSPLSLECTVEGTSNPNLYWYRQAAGRGLQLLFYSVGIGQISSEVPQNLSASRPQDRQFILSSKKLLLSDSGFYLCAWSSGGNTIYFGEGSWLTVV.

CDR3 DNA sequence: TGTGCCAGCAGTTACTCCCTTACCTATAATTCACCCCTCCACTTT. Translating gives CASSYSLTYNSPLHF. This sequence joins TRBV6-5 and TRBJ1-6; the D is unclear. The CDR3 spans 15 residues. V gave up 0 bases and J gave up 2 bases, with 5 bases separating them. CDR1 is MNHEY, CDR2 SVGAGI, per germline.

The chain is built from TRBV30 and TRBJ2-5; TRBD2 aligns across 11 bases. The V gene end was trimmed by 5 bases and the J gene end by 4 bases; junction bases not matched to a gene: 6. CDR3 length equals 14 residues. Germline CDR1 is GTSNPN and CDR2 is SVGIG (reference sequence). Written as DNA, the CDR3 is TGTGCCTGGCAGCCAACTAGCGGGGGAGAGACCCAGTACTTC. Protein product: CAWQPTSGGETQYF.

This clone occurred a few times. This sequence joins TRBV5-1 and TRBJ2-1; 8 bases agree with TRBD2. The V gene's germline CDR1 is SGHRS and CDR2 YFSETQ. This CDR3 spans 14 amino acids. J gave up 7 bases and V 4 bases, and 7 bases lay outside the gene matches. The CDR3 loop is CASSAGGARNEQFF. The CDR3, as DNA: TGCGCCAGCAGCGCCGGGGGGGCGAGAAATGAGCAGTTCTTC.

The rearrangement links TRBV5-1 to TRBJ1-2, with TRBD1 identical over 11 bases. Unmatched junction bases numbered 3, after V lost 3 bases and J lost 8 bases. The CDR3 runs to 13 residues. Per the germline V gene, CDR1 is SGHRS and CDR2 is YFSETQ. CDR3 region: CASSWTGGNGYTF. CDR3 DNA sequence: TGCGCCAGCAGCTGGACAGGGGGCAACGGCTACACCTTC.

The chain combines TRBV4-1 with TRBJ2-2; TRBD1 agrees at 7 bases. Germline V gene data show CDR1 as MGHRA and CDR2 as YSYEKL. J gave up 5 bases and V 1 base, and 7 bases lay outside the gene matches. The CDR3 is 16 residues long. CDR3 DNA sequence: TGCGCCAGCAGCCAAGGTGAGGGGGCGAGGACCGGGGAGCTGTTTTTT. Amino acids: CASSQGEGARTGELFF.

The V and J genes are TRBV5-4 and TRBJ1-1; 9 bases are a match to TRBD1. Germline V CDR1 and CDR2: SGHNT, YYREEE (reference sequence). Trimming cost V 4 bases and J 3 bases; bases outside gene matches: 7. This CDR3 has 15 amino acids. The CDR3 DNA is TGTGCCAGCAGCCAGGGGGACAGGGCAGACACTGAAGCTTTCTTT. Its translation: CASSQGDRADTEAFF.

This rearrangement joins TRBV7-9 to TRBJ2-1; 9 bases are a match to TRBD2. Germline loops: CDR1 SEHNR, CDR2 FQNEAQ (reference sequence). V shed 0 bases, J shed 4 bases, and the junction held 4 bases outside the gene matches. CDR3 size: 16 residues. DNA of the CDR3: TGTGCCAGCAGCTTAGCGCCCCTAGCGGGATACAATGAGCAGTTCTTC. The encoded protein is CASSLAPLAGYNEQFF.

J is TRBJ1-2 and V is TRBV10-2; tentatively, D is TRBD1 (5 bases). The CDR3 has 14 amino acids. The germline V gene encodes CDR1 WSHSY and CDR2 SAAADI. V lost 7 bases and J lost 0, with 12 bases in between. The CDR3 is CASTATDPNYGYTF. CDR3 coding DNA: TGCGCCAGCACAGCGACAGACCCTAACTATGGCTACACCTTC.

This chain uses TRBV11-2 with TRBJ1-2, with D possibly being TRBD1 (5 bases). CDR1 SGHAT and CDR2 FQNNGV come from the germline V gene. Trimming pared 5 bases from V and 7 bases from J, leaving 14 bases between. The CDR3 has 13 residues. The CDR3 reads CASSPGRRGGYTF. DNA for the CDR3: TGTGCCAGCAGCCCTGGGAGGAGGGGTGGCTACACCTTC.

The chain couples TRBV10-3 to TRBJ1-1; D possibly corresponds to TRBD1 (5 bases). CDR1 and CDR2 (germline): ENHRY, SYGVKD. Trimming left V 6 bases short and J 6 bases short, with 14 bases between. This CDR3 contains 13 residues. The CDR3 DNA follows: TGTGCCATCAGCTGGGGCCCTGGCGCTGAAGCTTTCTTT. It yields the protein CAISWGPGAEAFF.

As concerns this clone: Other DNA sequences in this sample translate to the same CDR3. This chain connects TRBV6-5 to TRBJ2-5, with 11 positions matching TRBD2. The CDR3 runs to 15 residues. Per the germline V gene, CDR1 is MNHEY and CDR2 is SVGAGI. The trim removed 0 bases at V and 5 bases at J, leaving 2 bases unmatched. CDR3 residues: CASSYSRLAGETQYF. The CDR3 region has the DNA TGTGCCAGCAGTTACTCGAGACTAGCGGGGGAGACCCAGTACTTC.

The chain couples TRBV5-5 to TRBJ2-1, with TRBD2 matching 9 bases. The V and J ends lost 0 bases and 6 bases, in that order; junction bases with no gene match: 7. The V gene's germline CDR1 is SGHKS and CDR2 YYEKEE (reference sequence). The CDR3 extends over 16 amino acids. In nucleotides, the CDR3 is TGTGCCAGCAGCTTGGGCCCAGCGGGGGGCTCCAATGAGCAGTTCTTC. As protein: CASSLGPAGGSNEQFF.

The V and J genes are TRBV2 and TRBJ2-7, with D tentatively TRBD1 (5 bases). CDR3 length: 12 amino acids. The V gene lost 7 bases and the J gene lost 4 bases, with 11 bases spanning the gap. Germline V gene data show CDR1 as SNHLY and CDR2 as FYNNEI. The CDR3 reads CASILGAYEQYF. In DNA, the CDR3 is TGTGCCAGCATCCTTGGGGCGTACGAGCAGTACTTC.

Turning to this clone: Other DNA variants within this sample encode the same CDR3. This rearrangement joins TRBV3-1 (or the pseudogene TRBV3-2) to TRBJ1-5; a weak D match, TRBD1 (5 bases). The CDR3 totals 13 residues. The germline V gene has CDR1 LGHDT and CDR2 YNNKEL (reference sequence). Trimming removed 1 base from V and 6 bases from J, with 7 bases in between. This CDR3 reads CASSQGGGQPQHF. Here the CDR3 DNA reads TGTGCCAGCAGCCAAGGGGGCGGTCAGCCCCAGCATTTT.